By share, the clone carrying this T cell receptor (beta chain) counts as medium-sized. Its antigen is not identified. Constant-region reverse primers amplified full-length variable regions, followed by semi-nested Nested Universal Primer A PCR. TCRdb recomputed calls from the 5' RACE reads with MiXCR, one row per CDR3 protein. The sample yields more than 4,500 distinct CDR3 sequences, around 34% seen once. Study-level findings and limits: Tumor Treg TCRs overlapped most with tumor naive CD4+ cells.

V lost 0 bases to trimming and J lost 6 bases, with 8 bases between them. The CDR3 sequence is 14 residues long. The chain has TRBV12-3 or TRBV12-4 and TRBJ2-2; no firm D call. This TCR derives from a female donor with breast cancer. The sample taken for sequencing was naive CD4+ T cells sorted from a lymph node. The subset is: naive CD4+ T cells, CD4+CD45RA+CD25-. Here the CDR3 DNA reads TGTGCCAGCAGTTTAGCCCCCAGAGCCGGGGAGCTGTTTTTT. This sequence encodes CASSLAPRAGELFF.